This T cell receptor (beta chain) was profiled in a study of T cell responses to AZD1222 COVID-19 vaccine (dated by TCRdb to about 2021). For the wider study: A total of 233 trial participants underwent TCR sequencing, of whom about 210 had received two doses of AZD1222 and roughly 26 had received two doses of the MenACWY control vaccine. Trial participants were enrolled into age subgroups of 18-55, 56-69 and 70-plus years, which contained 148, 28 and 57 TCR-sequenced participants, respectively.

The CDR3 regions of human TCRbeta chains were analyzed by immunosequencing. The paper's processing steps were these. TCRs in the repertoires were matched against a reference library of SARS-CoV-2-specific TCRs that had been generated with the MIRA antigen-specificity platform. Breadth meant the fraction of unique TCRs that were SARS-CoV-2-associated, whereas depth meant the fraction of total T cells that were SARS-CoV-2-associated. Using the MIRA data, every spike-specific TCR was mapped to the spike region that the TCR reacted to and assigned to either a CD4 or a CD8 class. Log10-transformed breadth and depth values were compared by one-way ANOVA with Sidak's multiple comparisons tests. TCRdb retrieved this table from immuneACCESS and kept in-frame rearrangements only. Not all clones are present; in checked studies, unresolved V genes account for under half, and no reason is known for the remainder. V and J calls and clone size are as listed in that table; D and trimming were resolved from the DNA. This sample lists approximately 130,000 clones; approximately 88% were detected once. The biggest ten clones account for 4.5% to 7% of the sample.

A remark on this clone: Its antigen is still unknown. Per-nucleotide qualities are absent, and no much larger clonotype sits a single base away.

The time point label, read with the paper, signifies: about 28 days (+/-7) after the second vaccine dose. AZD1222 recipients with second doses at about 4 weeks or about 12 weeks were pooled, because spike-specific TCR depth and breadth did not differ between schedules. Samples from vaccinated people were obtained from the UK trials COV001 and COV002, which included a single-blind randomized controlled phase 2/3 trial of AZD1222 (ChAdOx1 nCoV-19) in healthy adults. For TCRbeta chain sequencing, PBMC samples were collected from trial participants at day 0 and at day 28 after the second dose. V sheds 1 base and J sheds 2 bases, leaving 5 bases between their ends. Reading the germline V gene gives CDR1 MNHEY and CDR2 SVGAGI. Inclusive of the bounding cysteine and phenylalanine, the CDR3 is 13 residues long. This entry keeps only the CDR3 DNA: 39 bases, framed from base 1. Study-level results and caveats: Only five or six AZD1222 recipients were SARS-CoV-2 seropositive at baseline, limiting conclusions about previously exposed vaccinees. Participants were mostly white British, with more females than males. The authors suggested clonal diversity may have been underestimated. No day 14 peak-response samples were available, so repertoires were characterized only after the peak T cell response. In the small 56-69-year group, the increase in depth fell short of significance, most likely because of low power. Reportedly, close to half of the unique spike-specific TCRs recognized epitopes lying outside the regions that are mutated in the B.1.351 and B.1.1.7 variants. After two AZD1222 doses, both the breadth and the depth of spike-specific TCRs were significantly higher than at day 0 and than in MenACWY recipients. The vaccine-associated CD4 TCRs covered the entire spike protein, and the dominant responses fell in regions 160-218 and 743-854.

Source: peripheral blood, taken 28 days after the second AZD1222 dose. The chain was built from TRBV6-5 and TRBJ1-2, with an unclear D gene assignment. The sequence was obtained from an adult who received the AZD1222 COVID-19 vaccine. The bases are TGTGCCAGCAGTTACTTAGGGAACTATGGCTACACCTTC. The resulting protein is CASSYLGNYGYTF.